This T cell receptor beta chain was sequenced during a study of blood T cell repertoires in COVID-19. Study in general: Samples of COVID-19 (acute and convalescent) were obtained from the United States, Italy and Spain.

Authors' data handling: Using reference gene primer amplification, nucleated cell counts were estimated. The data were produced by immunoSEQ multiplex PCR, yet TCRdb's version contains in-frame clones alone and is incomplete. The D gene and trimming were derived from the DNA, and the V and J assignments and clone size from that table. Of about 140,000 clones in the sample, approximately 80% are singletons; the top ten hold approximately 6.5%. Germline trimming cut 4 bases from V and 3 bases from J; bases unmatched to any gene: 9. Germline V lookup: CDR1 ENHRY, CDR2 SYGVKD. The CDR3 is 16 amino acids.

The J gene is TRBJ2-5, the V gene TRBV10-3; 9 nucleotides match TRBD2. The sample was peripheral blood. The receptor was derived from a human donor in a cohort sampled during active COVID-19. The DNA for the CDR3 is TGTGCCATCAGTGCGGAAAATCTAGCGGGGAAAGAGACCCAGTACTTC. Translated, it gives CAISAENLAGKETQYF.